This record concerns one TCR beta chain sequence. This clone was seen a few times. What this receptor recognizes is not known. No much larger clone exists at a distance of one base, and base qualities are not known. This sample was included in a study of CD4 T cells in lung cancer (dated by TCRdb to between 2017 and 2020). Regarding the study in general: In the study, blood T cells from NSCLC patients were screened for responses to candidate mutation-encoded neoepitopes, and neoantigen-specific CD4+ T-cell clones and TCRs were isolated. Aged 60 to 69 when blood was donated, the resected patients, most of whom were former smokers, had either lung adenocarcinoma or squamous cell carcinoma. Before blood donation, patients had received treatments including platinum chemotherapy, and some received nivolumab or pembrolizumab. TCRB deep sequencing tracked the frequency of neoantigen-specific clonotypes in tumor resections, non-adjacent lung and cultured T-cell products.

PBMCs were stimulated for 13 days with mutant 27-mer peptides together with IL21, IL7, IL15 and IL2, and were then restimulated with autologous B cells pulsed with peptide. After restimulation with peptide-pulsed B cells, live IFNgamma-secreting T cells were sorted by cytokine capture on a FACS Aria2. Sorted cells were expanded for about 12 to 20 days at limiting dilution, approximately 3 or 10 cells per well, with irradiated allogeneic PBMCs, phytohemagglutinin and IL2. Peripheral blood samples or leukapheresis products were obtained from the patients. Antigen specificity of expanded lines was screened by IFNgamma ELISA against autologous B cells pulsed with mutant peptides. The investigation overall reported the following: Some blood-derived responses might be explained by in vitro priming of naive T cells or cross-reactivity rather than by memory responses to the cancer. Because IFNgamma-sorted cells included nonspecific IFNgamma producers of unknown purity, the expanded lines ranged from monoclonal to oligoclonal.

Libraries were prepared through the immunoSEQ multiplex PCR assay. DNA was isolated using Qiagen DNeasy or QIAamp micro DNA kits, and TCRB was sequenced using the Adaptive Biotechnology human TCRB sequencing kit. An Illumina MiSeq was used to sequence the TCRB libraries. As for the original processing: The kit provider's software was used to analyze TCRB sequence data, and Fisher's exact test was applied to assess tumor enrichment of clonotype templates. TCRdb limited this immuneACCESS table to in-frame rearrangements with V and J called. A share of clones is missing; checked studies link under half to unresolved V genes, and the rest is unexplained. The V and J calls and clone size were taken over from that table, and D and trimming were inferred from the DNA. The sample table contains fewer than 300 clones; only one count was recorded for under 95% of them. Clones ranked in the top ten supply more than 75% of the sample.

Counted from cysteine to phenylalanine, this CDR3 has 12 amino acids. Only CDR3 DNA remains: 36 bases, in frame from the first base. Reading the germline V gene gives CDR1 LGHNT and CDR2 FRNRAP. Ends trimmed: V by 4 bases, J by 3 bases; bases unmatched to a gene: 0. The sequence is built from TRBV12-5 and TRBJ2-7; TRBD1 matches 7 bases in the middle. The source of this sequence is a woman aged 60-75 years with non-small cell lung cancer. Some clones in this sample may be carry-over from other donors' samples. The sample consisted of a CD4+ T cell line or clone grown in culture. The CDR3 here reads CASGSGGYEQYF. The DNA is as follows: TGTGCTAGTGGTTCAGGGGGCTACGAGCAGTACTTC.